Listed below are T cell receptor beta chains from one sample, sequenced in a study of blood T cell repertoires in COVID-19. TCRdb's table, derived via immunoSEQ multiplex PCR, lists solely in-frame clones and lacks some. The repertoire consists of tens of thousands of clones, with about nine tenths occurring once and the leading ten covering roughly 5%. Material: peripheral blood. These receptors came from an elderly woman with acute or convalescent COVID-19. CDR3s include the opening cysteine and the closing phenylalanine or tryptophan. A D gene is named only where the DNA matches it firmly. For some rows the clone size is stated as once, few or many, or as a class when expanded; others skip it.

size,D,V,J,DNA,CDR3
NA,TRBD2,TRBV5-1,TRBJ2-1,TGCGCCAGCAGCCTCTCCGGGACTAGCGGCCTAAATGAGCAGTTCTTC,CASSLSGTSGLNEQFF
NA,TRBD2,TRBV7-2,TRBJ2-3,TGTGCCAGCAGCCGCCCCCCGGGTAGCGGGGCTGCCACAGATACGCAGTATTTT,CASSRPPGSGAATDTQYF
NA,TRBD1,TRBV5-1,TRBJ1-1,TGCGCCAGCAGGCCAAATACGGGACAGGCTAACACTGAAGCTTTCTTT,CASRPNTGQANTEAFF
NA,TRBD1,TRBV9,TRBJ1-1,TGTGCCAGCAGCCCTTGGGACAGGGCCACTGAAGCTTTCTTT,CASSPWDRATEAFF
few,TRBD2,TRBV6-1,TRBJ2-5,TGTGCCAGCAGTGCCGGGACTAGCGGGGGAGCGCGCCGGGAGACCCAGTACTTC,CASSAGTSGGARRETQYF
NA,TRBD2,TRBV11-2,TRBJ2-7,TGTGCCAGCAGCTTAGATTTTGGGAGGGACGAGCAGTACTTC,CASSLDFGRDEQYF
few,TRBD1,TRBV7-8,TRBJ1-5,TGTGCCAGCAGCCTTACTCTGACCGCGACAGGGAGAAGCAATCAGCCCCAGCATTTT,CASSLTLTATGRSNQPQHF
NA,TRBD2,TRBV6-1,TRBJ2-7,TGTGCCAGCAGTGAAGCGACTAGCGTTGACTACGAGCAGTACTTC,CASSEATSVDYEQYF
NA,TRBD1,TRBV4-1,TRBJ2-1,TGCGCCAGCAGCCATCATTCCGGGACAGGGGATCGGAATGAGCAGTTCTTC,CASSHHSGTGDRNEQFF
NA,NA,TRBV10-3,TRBJ1-2,TGTGCCATCAGTCCTATACAGGCGGCGTATGGCTACACCTTC,CAISPIQAAYGYTF